This T cell receptor beta chain came from a study of T cell repertoires in cytomegalovirus infection (dated by TCRdb to the late 2010s). About the investigation overall: Recently identified HLA-C-restricted CMV epitopes, whose presentation resists viral immunomodulation, were targeted by peptide stimulations together with well-studied HLA-B-restricted epitopes. Donor HLA type was relevant to the analysis, as public TCR beta signatures indicated carriage of CMV infection together with the matching HLA type. Broader findings and caveats from the paper: Carriers of CMV infection plus the relevant HLA type were discriminated by the cumulative frequency of public TCR beta family members in the study cohort and in an independent 352-donor cohort. The ex vivo response was dominated by HLA-C-restricted CMV-specific TCR beta clonotypes, which also provided the single most frequent clonotype in two of eight donors.

This clonotype was seen only a few times. Its target antigen remains unknown. The input lacks base qualities; no much larger clone sits a single base away. The CDR3 covers 17 residues, taking in both the cysteine and the phenylalanine. Just the 51-base CDR3 DNA is kept, in frame starting at base 1. From a lookup of the germline V gene, CDR1 and CDR2 are SGHAT and FQNNGV. Trimming accounts for 5 bases at V and 0 bases at J, while the number of junction bases matched to no gene is 11. The label giving this sample's treatment or condition can be read as: in vitro stimulation with specific CMV peptide epitopes to enrich CMV-specific T cells. These reads were obtained on an Illumina HiSeq 1500. TCRdb's own reprocessing of the public reads used fastp at Q25 and MiXCR and kept productive beta chains. Identical CDR3 protein sequences are pooled into one entry, listed with their most common genes and DNA. The sample table records about 770,000 distinct CDR3 sequences; 25% to 35% of these occur just once. The ten most abundant clones make up around 12% of the sample.

The chain couples TRBV11-2 to TRBJ1-1, and 8 junctional nucleotides match TRBD1. The material sequenced was cultured CD8+ T cells from PBMCs, taken from culture after CMV antigen stimulation. This TCR derives from a human donor in good health (CMV status not recorded). Some clones in this sample may be carry-over from other donors' samples. CDR3 region: CASSPRVGQGMNTEAFF. The base sequence is TGTGCCAGCAGCCCCCGGGTAGGACAGGGAATGAACACTGAAGCTTTCTTT.